Below are 21 T cell receptor beta chains sequenced from a single sample in a study of Ad26.COV2.S vaccination and SARS-CoV-2 variants. This table comes from immunoSEQ multiplex PCR, and its TCRdb copy is limited to in-frame clones, with some not included. Here the sample spans approximately 140,000 clones, more than 80% being singletons. The starting material was peripheral blood, obtained after recovery from COVID-19. These receptors were collected from a human donor who had recovered from COVID-19.

V gene TRBV18 combines with J gene TRBJ2-2; 7 positions match TRBD1. This CDR3 comprises 16 residues. Germline values: CDR1 KGHSH, CDR2 LQKENI. The V and J ends lost 0 bases and 4 bases, in that order; junction bases with no gene match: 5. The CDR3 reads CASSPPRQGSTGELFF. The CDR3 nucleotides read TGTGCCAGCTCACCACCGAGACAGGGTAGCACCGGGGAGCTGTTTTTT.

This chain connects TRBV6-1 to TRBJ2-7, with a weak D call TRBD1 (6 bases). This CDR3 has 14 amino acids. Deletions cut 2 bases from V and 2 bases from J, with 10 bases between. In germline, CDR1 is MNHNS, CDR2 SASEGT. Written as DNA, the CDR3 is TGTGCCAGCAGTGAATCCAGGGGAACCTACGAGCAGTACTTC. Its translation: CASSESRGTYEQYF.

The chain links TRBV5-6 to TRBJ1-2; possibly TRBD1 for D (5 bases). Germline CDR1 is SGHDT and CDR2 is YYEEEE. V lost 0 bases to trimming and J lost 8 bases, with 14 bases between them. The CDR3 totals 14 residues. CDR3 nucleotide sequence: TGTGCCAGCAGCTTGGGGGGCGCAATTCAAGGCTACACCTTC. Its translation is CASSLGGAIQGYTF.

The table lists this clone with a count of one. The V gene is TRBV5-1, the J gene TRBJ1-1; perhaps TRBD1 as D (6 bases). The CDR3 runs 16 residues. CDR1 is SGHRS and CDR2 is YFSETQ in the germline V gene. Trimming took 0 bases from V and 5 from J, leaving 17 bases between them. In DNA form, the CDR3 reads TGCGCCAGCAGCTTGGTACAAGGGGGAATACTTACTGAAGCTTTCTTT. Translation gives CASSLVQGGILTEAFF.

The CDR3 nucleotides read TGTGCCAGCAGTTACAGGACAGAGAATTCACCCCTCCACTTT. The encoded protein is CASSYRTENSPLHF. This chain links TRBV6-2 or TRBV6-3 with TRBJ1-6; D is possibly TRBD1 (6 bases). Trimming cost V 2 bases and J 7 bases, with 9 bases left between them. Germline values: CDR1 MNHEY, CDR2 SVGEGT. CDR3 length: 14 amino acids.

The table lists this clone with a count of one. The V gene is TRBV5-1, the J gene TRBJ2-5; 8 nucleotides agree with TRBD1. The length of the CDR3 is 15 residues. CDR1 and CDR2 from the germline V gene are SGHRS and YFSETQ. V shed 4 bases and J 2 bases; nucleotides not matched to a gene: 7. The CDR3: CASSQGTGGQETQYF. For the CDR3, the DNA is TGCGCCAGCAGCCAAGGAACAGGGGGACAAGAGACCCAGTACTTC.

V is TRBV12-1 and J is TRBJ2-2; TRBD1 reflects the table's D call only, with no check against the DNA. TRBV12-1 has pseudogene status. CDR3 length equals 17 residues. CDR3 sequence (DNA): TGTGCCAGCAGCTCCCTAGAGACAGATACGAACACCGGGGAGCTGTTTTTT. This sequence encodes CASSSLETDTNTGELFF.

This chain connects TRBV30 to TRBJ1-4; no definite D call. V was pared by 2 bases and J by 7 bases, with 17 bases between. The germline V gene encodes CDR1 GTSNPN and CDR2 SVGIG (reference sequence). The CDR3 is made up of 15 amino acids. The CDR3: CAWSHPSGRAEKLFF. The DNA for the CDR3 is TGTGCCTGGAGTCATCCCTCAGGACGGGCTGAAAAACTGTTTTTT.

The gene calls are TRBV2 and TRBJ2-5, with a possible D match to TRBD2 (6 bases). Germline CDR1 is SNHLY and CDR2 is FYNNEI. The CDR3 has 15 amino acids. V lost 6 bases to trimming and J lost 2 bases, with 16 bases between them. CDR3 residues: CASSPTRTNQETQYF. DNA of the CDR3: TGTGCCAGCAGCCCCACGCGGACTAATCAAGAGACCCAGTACTTC.

The CDR3 DNA follows: TGTGCCAGCAGCTCCTCCCGGGACGGGAATATCAATCAGCCCCAGCATTTT. Translation gives CASSSSRDGNINQPQHF. The rearrangement joins TRBV5-8 to TRBJ1-5, with a tentative D call TRBD1 (5 bases). V was shortened by 3 bases and J by 3 bases, with 19 bases between the two germline ends. CDR1 and CDR2 from the germline V gene are SGHTS and YDEGEE. The CDR3 has 17 residues.

The chain has TRBV29-1 and TRBJ1-2; D is ambiguous. The CDR3 runs to 10 residues. The germline V and J ends were trimmed by 4 bases and 8 bases, with 8 bases remaining between them. The germline CDR1 and CDR2 sequences are SQVTM and ANQGSEA. The CDR3 nucleotides read TGCAGCGTTGGCGAGCGAGGCTACACCTTC. This encodes CSVGERGYTF.

J is TRBJ2-7 and V is TRBV10-3; TRBD2 aligns across 13 bases. Per the germline V gene, CDR1 is ENHRY and CDR2 is SYGVKD. J gave up 2 bases and V 3 bases, and 7 bases lay outside the gene matches. The CDR3 length is 17 residues. For the CDR3, the DNA is TGTGCCATCAGTGACCCGGGACTAGCGGGGCTCACCTACGAGCAGTACTTC. Translating gives CAISDPGLAGLTYEQYF.

The chain links TRBV5-4 to TRBJ1-4; D not resolved. The V end was cut by 0 bases, the J end by 1 base, with 7 bases between. This CDR3 contains 15 residues. Germline V gene sequence: CDR1 SGHNT, CDR2 YYREEE (reference sequence). The CDR3 is CASSLAYGTNEKLFF. In nucleotides, the CDR3 is TGTGCCAGCAGCTTGGCCTACGGAACTAATGAAAAACTGTTTTTT.

V usage is TRBV27 and J usage is TRBJ1-2; tentatively, D is TRBD1 (5 bases). Germline V CDR1 and CDR2: MNHEY, SMNVEV (reference sequence). The CDR3 consists of 14 residues. V lost 4 bases and J lost 5, with 14 bases in between. The CDR3 sequence is CASSYSRWGYGYTF. DNA for the CDR3: TGTGCCAGCAGTTATAGTAGGTGGGGGTATGGCTACACCTTC.

J is TRBJ1-3 and V is TRBV18; possibly TRBD1 for D (5 bases). CDR1 is KGHSH and CDR2 is LQKENI in the germline V gene. This CDR3 is 17 amino acids long. V was cut by 2 bases and J by 4 bases, with 18 bases left in between. CDR3 nucleotides: TGTGCCAGCTCACCAGAATTCTCGGGACGGAAAGGAAACACCATATATTTT. Protein sequence: CASSPEFSGRKGNTIYF.

The chain is built from TRBV4-1 and TRBJ1-5; unclear D gene. This CDR3 has 12 residues. Germline V gene sequence: CDR1 MGHRA, CDR2 YSYEKL. Deletions cut 3 bases from V and 6 bases from J, with 6 bases between. The CDR3 sequence: CASSHLGQPQHF. In DNA form, the CDR3 reads TGCGCCAGCAGCCACCTCGGTCAGCCCCAGCATTTT.

This clone was seen a few times. The rearrangement uses TRBV18 and TRBJ1-5, with D perhaps TRBD1 (6 bases). This CDR3 has 14 residues. V was trimmed by 5 bases and J by 7 bases, leaving 15 bases between them. Germline CDR1 KGHSH, CDR2 LQKENI. CDR3 protein: CASSGDRRGQPQHF. The CDR3 coding sequence is TGTGCCAGCTCAGGGGATCGAAGGGGGCAGCCCCAGCATTTT.

The chain links TRBV6-6 to TRBJ1-3; D not certain. V lost 2 bases to trimming and J lost 8 bases, with 13 bases between them. This CDR3 has 14 residues. Germline V gene data show CDR1 as MNHNY and CDR2 as SVGAGI (reference sequence). The CDR3 sequence is CASSYAAGGDTIYF. CDR3 coding DNA: TGTGCCAGCAGTTACGCAGCAGGTGGGGACACCATATATTTT.

This rearrangement joins TRBV6-4 to TRBJ2-2; D is uncertain. V was cut by 0 bases and J by 2 bases, with 4 bases left in between. Germline values: CDR1 MRHNA, CDR2 SNTAGT. The CDR3 loop spans 14 amino acids. The CDR3 DNA is TGTGCCAGCAGTGACTCGATTAACACCGGGGAGCTGTTTTTT. Its protein product is CASSDSINTGELFF.

The V call is TRBV7-9, the J call TRBJ1-1; tentatively, D is TRBD1 (6 bases). The germline CDR1 and CDR2 sequences are SEHNR and FQNEAQ (reference sequence). V dropped 6 bases and J dropped 1 base, with 21 bases sitting between them. CDR3 length: 17 residues. The DNA of the CDR3 is TGTGCCAGCAGTTCAACATACAGGGTAATGAGGAACACTGAAGCTTTCTTT. Translated: CASSSTYRVMRNTEAFF.

The gene calls are TRBV7-2 and TRBJ2-3; the D gene is possibly TRBD1 (6 bases). Trimming took off 5 bases at V and 0 bases at J, with 12 bases between the two ends. CDR1 and CDR2 (germline): SGHTA, FQGNSA. The CDR3 is made up of 15 amino acids. The CDR3 protein is CASSPGAFSTDTQYF. CDR3 DNA: TGTGCCAGCAGCCCAGGGGCGTTTAGCACAGATACGCAGTATTTT.